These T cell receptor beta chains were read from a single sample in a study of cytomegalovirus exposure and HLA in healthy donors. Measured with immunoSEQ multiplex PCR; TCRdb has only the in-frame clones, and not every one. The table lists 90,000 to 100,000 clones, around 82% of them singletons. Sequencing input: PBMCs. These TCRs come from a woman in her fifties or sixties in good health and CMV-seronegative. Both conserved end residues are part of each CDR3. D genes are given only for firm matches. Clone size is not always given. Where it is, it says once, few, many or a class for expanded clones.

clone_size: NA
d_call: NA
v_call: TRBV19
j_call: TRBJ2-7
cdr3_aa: CASSTQGTSYEQYF
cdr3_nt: TGTGCCAGTAGTACCCAGGGGACCTCATACGAGCAGTACTTC

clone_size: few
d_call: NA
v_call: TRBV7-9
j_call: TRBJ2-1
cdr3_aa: CASSLSEISYNEQFF
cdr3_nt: TGTGCCAGCAGCTTGAGTGAAATCTCCTACAATGAGCAGTTCTTC

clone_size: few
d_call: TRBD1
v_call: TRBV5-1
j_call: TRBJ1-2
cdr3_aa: CASSWDRGNYGYTF
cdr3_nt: TGCGCCAGCAGTTGGGACAGGGGGAACTATGGCTACACCTTC

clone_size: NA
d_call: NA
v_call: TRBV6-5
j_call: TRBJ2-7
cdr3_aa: CASRQGNQYEQYF
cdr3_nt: TGTGCCAGCAGGCAGGGGAACCAGTACGAGCAGTACTTC

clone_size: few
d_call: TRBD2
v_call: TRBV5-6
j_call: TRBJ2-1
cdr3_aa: CASSFGNGRSYNEQFF
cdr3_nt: TGTGCCAGCAGCTTCGGGAACGGGAGGTCCTACAATGAGCAGTTCTTC

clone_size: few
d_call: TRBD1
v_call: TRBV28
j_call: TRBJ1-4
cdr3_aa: CASSLPGQGGEKLFF
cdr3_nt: TGTGCCAGCAGTTTACCGGGACAGGGGGGAGAAAAACTGTTTTTT

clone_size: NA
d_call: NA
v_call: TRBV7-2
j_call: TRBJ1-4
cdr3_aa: CASNRGTTGVEKLFF
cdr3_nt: TGTGCCAGCAACCGAGGCACGACAGGCGTCGAAAAACTGTTTTTT

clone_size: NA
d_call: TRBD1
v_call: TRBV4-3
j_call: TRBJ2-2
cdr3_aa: CASSQGTGGGGELFF
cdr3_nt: TGCGCCAGCAGTCAAGGGACAGGCGGCGGCGGGGAGCTGTTTTTT

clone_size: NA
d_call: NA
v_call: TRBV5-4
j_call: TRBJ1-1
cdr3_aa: CASSLSSVRNTEAFF
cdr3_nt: TGTGCCAGCAGTTTATCCTCGGTGAGGAACACTGAAGCTTTCTTT

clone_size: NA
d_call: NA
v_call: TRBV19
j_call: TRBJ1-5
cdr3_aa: CASKKEWGNQPQHF
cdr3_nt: TGTGCCAGTAAGAAGGAGTGGGGCAATCAGCCCCAGCATTTT

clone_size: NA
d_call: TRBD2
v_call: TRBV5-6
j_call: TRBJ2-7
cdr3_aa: CASSPLPQRGGFSYEQYF
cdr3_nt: TGTGCCAGCAGCCCACTCCCCCAGCGGGGGGGTTTCTCCTACGAGCAGTACTTC

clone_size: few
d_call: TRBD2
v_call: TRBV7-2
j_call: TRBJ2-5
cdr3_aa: CASSWNSGGPQETQYF
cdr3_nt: TGTGCCAGCAGCTGGAATAGCGGGGGTCCTCAAGAGACCCAGTACTTC

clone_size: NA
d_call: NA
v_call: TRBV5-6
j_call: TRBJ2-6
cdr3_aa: CASSLVGGYGANVLTF
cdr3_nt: TGTGCCAGCAGCTTGGTTGGGGGGTATGGGGCCAACGTCCTGACTTTC

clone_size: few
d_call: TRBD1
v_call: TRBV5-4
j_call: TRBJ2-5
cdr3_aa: CASSRDRGREETQYF
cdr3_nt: TGTGCCAGCAGTAGGGACAGGGGGCGCGAAGAGACCCAGTACTTC

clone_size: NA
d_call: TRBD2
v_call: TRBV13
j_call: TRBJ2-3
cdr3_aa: CASSMGLAGGADTQYF
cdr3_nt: TGTGCCAGCAGCATGGGACTAGCGGGGGGGGCAGATACGCAGTATTTT

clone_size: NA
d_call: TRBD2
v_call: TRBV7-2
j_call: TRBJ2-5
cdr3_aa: CASSYSSGRGETQYF
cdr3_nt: TGTGCCAGCAGCTATTCTAGCGGGAGGGGGGAGACCCAGTACTTC

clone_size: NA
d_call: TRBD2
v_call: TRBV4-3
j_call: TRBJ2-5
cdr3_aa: CASSQGTSAKETQYF
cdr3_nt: TGCGCCAGCAGCCAAGGAACTAGCGCTAAAGAGACCCAGTACTTC

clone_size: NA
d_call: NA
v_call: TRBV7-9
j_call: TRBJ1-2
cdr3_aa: CASSFTDSYGYTF
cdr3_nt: TGTGCCAGCAGCTTTACAGATTCTTATGGCTACACCTTC

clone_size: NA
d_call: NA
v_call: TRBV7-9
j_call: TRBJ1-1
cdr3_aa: CASSLGQGTEAFF
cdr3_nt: TGTGCCAGCAGCTTAGGTCAGGGCACTGAAGCTTTCTTT

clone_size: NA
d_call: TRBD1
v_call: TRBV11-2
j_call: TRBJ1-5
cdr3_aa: CASSLGTGLTHGQPQHF
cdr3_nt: TGTGCCAGCAGCTTAGGGACAGGGTTGACACATGGGCAGCCCCAGCATTTT

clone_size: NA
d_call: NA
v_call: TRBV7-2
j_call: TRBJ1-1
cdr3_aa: CASSYGGTEAFF
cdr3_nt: TGTGCCAGCAGCTACGGGGGCACTGAAGCTTTCTTT

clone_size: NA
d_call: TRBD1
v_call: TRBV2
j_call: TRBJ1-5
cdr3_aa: CASSPGTGGQPQHF
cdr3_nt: TGTGCCAGCAGCCCCGGGACAGGGGGTCAGCCCCAGCATTTT

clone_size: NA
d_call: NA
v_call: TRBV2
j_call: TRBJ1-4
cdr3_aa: CASSATLSQAGEKLFF
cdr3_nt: TGTGCCAGCAGTGCCACACTCTCTCAGGCTGGGGAAAAACTGTTTTTT

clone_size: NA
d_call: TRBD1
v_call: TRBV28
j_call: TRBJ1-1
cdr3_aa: CASSPTGGKGTEAFF
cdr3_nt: TGTGCCAGCAGTCCGACAGGGGGCAAGGGCACTGAAGCTTTCTTT

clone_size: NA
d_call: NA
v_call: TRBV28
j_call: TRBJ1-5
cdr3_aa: CASSPGGGRGQPQHF
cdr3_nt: TGTGCCAGCAGTCCCGGAGGGGGGAGGGGGCAGCCCCAGCATTTT

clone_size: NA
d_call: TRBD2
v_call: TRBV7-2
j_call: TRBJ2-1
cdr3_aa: CASSLAPGTSGGAPEQFF
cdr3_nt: TGTGCCAGCAGCTTGGCCCCCGGGACTAGCGGGGGGGCCCCTGAGCAGTTCTTC

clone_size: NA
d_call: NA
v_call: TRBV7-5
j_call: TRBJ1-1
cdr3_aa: CARSFDGGRDTEAFF
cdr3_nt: TGTGCCAGAAGCTTTGACGGGGGGCGGGACACTGAAGCTTTCTTT

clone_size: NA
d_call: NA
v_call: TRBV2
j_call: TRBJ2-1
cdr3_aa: CASSGPAGLAYNEQFF
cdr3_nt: TGTGCCAGCAGTGGACCCGCGGGGTTAGCCTACAATGAGCAGTTCTTC

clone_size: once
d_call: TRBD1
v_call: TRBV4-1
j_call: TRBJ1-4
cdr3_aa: CASSQGQGNEKLFF
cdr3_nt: TGCGCCAGCAGCCAGGGACAGGGCAACGAAAAACTGTTTTTT

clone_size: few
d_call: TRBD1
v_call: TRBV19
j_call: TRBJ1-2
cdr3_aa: CASSQTGVDYGYTF
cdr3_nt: TGTGCCAGTAGTCAGACAGGGGTTGACTATGGCTACACCTTC

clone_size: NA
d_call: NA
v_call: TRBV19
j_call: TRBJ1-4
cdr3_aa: CASSLSYGRKLFF
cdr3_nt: TGTGCCAGTAGTTTATCCTACGGGAGAAAACTGTTTTTT

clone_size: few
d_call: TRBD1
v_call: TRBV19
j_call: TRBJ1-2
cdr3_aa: CASRLQGANYGYTF
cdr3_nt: TGTGCCAGTAGACTACAGGGGGCTAACTATGGCTACACCTTC

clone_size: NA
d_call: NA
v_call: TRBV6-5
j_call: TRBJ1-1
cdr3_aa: CASSPGWTEAFF
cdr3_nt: TGTGCCAGCAGCCCCGGTTGGACTGAAGCTTTCTTT

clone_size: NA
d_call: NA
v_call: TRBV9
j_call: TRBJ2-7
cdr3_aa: CASSTRDTSYEQYF
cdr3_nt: TGTGCCAGCAGCACACGGGACACCTCCTACGAGCAGTACTTC

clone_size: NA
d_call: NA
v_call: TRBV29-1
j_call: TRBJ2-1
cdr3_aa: CSVGVGAGTYNEQFF
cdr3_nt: TGCAGCGTTGGGGTGGGGGCAGGTACCTACAATGAGCAGTTCTTC

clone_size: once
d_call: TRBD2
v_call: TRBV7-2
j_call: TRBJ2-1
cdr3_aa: CASSPVAGSYNEQFF
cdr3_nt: TGTGCCAGCAGCCCTGTAGCGGGCTCCTACAATGAGCAGTTCTTC

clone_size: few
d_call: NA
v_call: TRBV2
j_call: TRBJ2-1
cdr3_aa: CASSDWLADYNEQFF
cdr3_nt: TGTGCCAGCAGTGATTGGCTAGCAGATTACAATGAGCAGTTCTTC

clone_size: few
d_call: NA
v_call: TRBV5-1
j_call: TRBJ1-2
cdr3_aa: CASSLDRNYGYTF
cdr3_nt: TGCGCCAGCAGCTTGGACAGGAACTATGGCTACACCTTC

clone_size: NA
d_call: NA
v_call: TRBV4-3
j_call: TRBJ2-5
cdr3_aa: CASSPSDSSETQYF
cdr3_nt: TGCGCCAGCAGCCCGTCCGACTCATCTGAGACCCAGTACTTC

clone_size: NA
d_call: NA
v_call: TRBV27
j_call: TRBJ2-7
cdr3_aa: CASGDGSSYEQYF
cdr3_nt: TGTGCCAGCGGAGACGGGAGCTCCTACGAGCAGTACTTC